This paragraph reports one T cell receptor (beta chain). The read is 3 residues too short to cover the CDR3 end, so that end is filled in from the germline J gene. This CDR3 is 17 amino acids long. Germline assignment: CDR1 GTSNPN and CDR2 SVGIG (reference sequence). V gave up 2 bases and J gave up 4 bases; unmatched junction bases: 15. Genomic DNA, averaging roughly 1,200 ng per sample, yielded TCR beta CDR3 via immunoSEQ. Some clones are missing from TCRdb's copy, which holds only in-frame ones; the method was immunoSEQ multiplex PCR. This sample lists fewer than 35,000 clones; its ten largest clones have around 4%. The data were obtained in a study of T cells in women clearing cervical HPV infection. Across the whole study: Cases were women with histologically confirmed HPV16-related CIN3 or worse, including a couple of invasive cancers. Case blood drawn at lesion detection; control blood after infection cleared.

Prevalent HPV16 infections were excluded; only incident single HPV16 infections included. The receptor was isolated from a woman between 18 and 75 years old with a cervical HPV16 infection that either progressed to CIN3+ or cleared (not recorded which). The J gene is TRBJ2-3, the V gene TRBV30, with 7 bases that match TRBD2. Sequencing was done on a sample of blood buffy coat. The CDR3 protein is CAWSFPSTSWSADTQYF. The part of the CDR3 DNA that was read is TGTGCCTGGAGTTTCCCATCGACTAGCTGGAGCGCAGATACG.